These 15 T cell receptor beta chains came from one sample sequenced in a study of blood T cell repertoires in COVID-19. Produced via immunoSEQ multiplex PCR; TCRdb's table is partial and in-frame only. The sample carries 250,000 to 300,000 clones, about 83% recorded once. Sequencing used peripheral blood. The receptor source for this set is a man older than 75 with acute or convalescent COVID-19.

This clone was detected only a few times. The chain links TRBV5-1 to TRBJ2-7, with 7 nucleotides matching TRBD1. This CDR3 region has 13 residues. J was trimmed by 4 bases and V by 3 bases; bases with no gene match: 4. Germline lookup yields CDR1 SGHRS and CDR2 YFSETQ. The CDR3 sequence is CASSSGTEYEQYF. CDR3 DNA sequence: TGCGCCAGCAGCTCCGGGACAGAATACGAGCAGTACTTC.

The chain carries TRBV5-1 and TRBJ2-4, with D uncertain. Germline CDR1 reads SGHRS; CDR2 reads YFSETQ. The V gene lost 0 bases and the J gene lost 0 bases, with 7 bases spanning the gap. The CDR3 contains 15 residues. The CDR3: CASSLDIIAKNIQYF. DNA of the CDR3: TGCGCCAGCAGCTTGGACATTATAGCCAAAAACATTCAGTACTTC.

The chain has TRBV5-1 and TRBJ2-7, with 7 bases identical to TRBD1. Per germline, CDR1 SGHRS and CDR2 YFSETQ. Trimming at V came to 1 base and at J to 4 bases, leaving 2 bases not matched to a gene. This CDR3 contains 13 residues. The CDR3 nucleotides are TGCGCCAGCAGCTTGACAGGGGTTTACGAGCAGTACTTC. Translation gives CASSLTGVYEQYF.

The V call is TRBV28, the J call TRBJ2-2; 11 bases map to TRBD1. The CDR3 runs 15 residues. Per germline, CDR1 MDHEN and CDR2 SYDVKM. J gave up 6 bases and V 6 bases, and 6 bases lay outside the gene matches. This CDR3 reads CASRTGTGGPGELFF. The DNA for the CDR3 is TGTGCCAGCAGAACCGGGACAGGGGGGCCCGGGGAGCTGTTTTTT.

The V call is TRBV28, the J call TRBJ1-4, with 11 bases aligning to TRBD1. The CDR3 has 18 residues. The ends lost 6 bases at V and 2 bases at J; junction bases unmatched: 11. The germline CDR1 and CDR2 sequences are MDHEN and SYDVKM. CDR3 nucleotide sequence: TGTGCCAGCAGACAAGGACAGGGGGCCATAAGGACTAATGAAAAACTGTTTTTT. Translated, it gives CASRQGQGAIRTNEKLFF.

The chain carries TRBV27 and TRBJ2-7; the match to TRBD1 covers 12 bases. Germline lookup yields CDR1 MNHEY and CDR2 SMNVEV (reference sequence). The CDR3 covers 17 residues. V lost 5 bases to trimming and J lost 4 bases; unmatched junction nucleotides: 12. The CDR3 is CASSGQIPGQGAYEQYF. DNA of the CDR3: TGTGCCAGCAGTGGACAGATACCGGGACAGGGGGCTTACGAGCAGTACTTC.

This clone was seen ten or more times. The chain employs TRBV5-1 and TRBJ2-1, with a possible D match to TRBD2 (6 bases). The germline V and J ends were trimmed by 4 bases and 1 base, with 15 bases remaining between them. The CDR3 is 16 amino acids. CDR1 is SGHRS, CDR2 YFSETQ, per germline. The CDR3 region is CASSSGGTSSYNEQFF. CDR3 in DNA: TGCGCCAGCAGCAGTGGAGGGACCAGTTCCTACAATGAGCAGTTCTTC.

The CDR3 loop is CAWSRSVNTEAFF. The CDR3 region has the DNA TGTGCCTGGAGTCGATCGGTGAACACTGAAGCTTTCTTT. The chain joins TRBV30 to TRBJ1-1; D is unclear. This CDR3 has 13 amino acids. V was trimmed by 2 bases and J by 0 bases, leaving 7 bases between them. CDR1 and CDR2 from the germline V gene are GTSNPN and SVGIG (reference sequence).

Notes on this clone: Within the sample, other DNA sequences also encode this same CDR3. The chain carries TRBV6-5 and TRBJ1-1; perhaps TRBD1 as D (5 bases). Trimming removed 5 bases from V and 1 base from J, with 8 bases in between. CDR1 and CDR2 from the germline V gene are MNHEY and SVGAGI. The CDR3 contains 13 residues. The CDR3 reads CASSLGGNTEAFF. CDR3 in DNA: TGTGCCAGCAGTCTCGGGGGGAACACTGAAGCTTTCTTT.

The chain joins TRBV28 to TRBJ1-1, with TRBD1 identical over 7 bases. The V gene end was trimmed by 6 bases and the J gene end by 0 bases; junction bases not matched to a gene: 10. Germline lookup yields CDR1 MDHEN and CDR2 SYDVKM. The length of the CDR3 is 16 residues. This chain's CDR3 is CASRELTGQMNTEAFF. The CDR3 DNA sequence: TGTGCCAGCAGAGAACTTACGGGACAGATGAACACTGAAGCTTTCTTT.

There are a few counts of this clone. This chain joins TRBV19 and TRBJ1-2; 8 nucleotides align to TRBD1. The ends lost 3 bases at V and 5 bases at J; junction bases unmatched: 8. This CDR3 is built from 15 residues. The V gene's germline CDR1 is LNHDA and CDR2 SQIVND (reference sequence). CDR3 in amino acids: CASSMMVTGDYGYTF. In DNA, the CDR3 is TGTGCCAGTAGTATGATGGTGACAGGGGATTATGGCTACACCTTC.

V and J are TRBV27 and TRBJ2-1, with D possibly TRBD2 on 5 matching bases. Germline V gene sequence: CDR1 MNHEY, CDR2 SMNVEV (reference sequence). V was clipped by 3 bases and J by 12 bases, with 12 bases between them. CDR3 length: 12 amino acids. CDR3 residues: CASSFVEGRQFF. The CDR3 DNA follows: TGTGCCAGCAGTTTCGTTGAGGGAAGGCAGTTCTTC.

J is TRBJ1-1 and V is TRBV7-3; the D gene is possibly TRBD1 (5 bases). Per germline, CDR1 SGHTA and CDR2 FQGTGA. This CDR3 spans 13 amino acids. V was cut by 2 bases and J by 10 bases, with 14 bases left in between. The CDR3 nucleotides read TGTGCCAGCAGCTTAGGGTGGGGGGAGGTAGCTTTCTTT. Amino acid sequence: CASSLGWGEVAFF.

The chain links TRBV29-1 to TRBJ1-5; a weak D match, TRBD1 (6 bases). The germline gives CDR1 SQVTM, CDR2 ANQGSEA. The CDR3 contains 13 residues. Trimming took off 7 bases at V and 2 bases at J, with 12 bases between the two ends. The CDR3 sequence: CSATGLGNQPQHF. The CDR3 nucleotides read TGCAGCGCGACAGGCTTGGGCAATCAGCCCCAGCATTTT. The entire variable domain, with the rest obtained from reference TRBV29-1 and TRBJ1-5, is as follows: SAVISQKPSRDICQRGTSLTIQCQVDSQVTMMFWYRQQPGQSLTLIATANQGSEATYESGFVIDKFPISRPNLTFSTLTVSNMSPEDSSIYLCSATGLGNQPQHFGDGTRLSIL.

This clone was seen only once. This chain connects TRBV3-1 (or the pseudogene TRBV3-2) to TRBJ1-2, with TRBD1 matching 8 bases. Trimming removed 6 bases from V and 8 bases from J; junction bases left unmatched: 11. From germline, CDR1 is LGHDT and CDR2 YNNKEL (reference sequence). This CDR3 contains 14 residues. The CDR3 is CASSSGQGVGGYTF. DNA for the CDR3: TGTGCCAGCAGTTCAGGACAGGGTGTAGGCGGCTACACCTTC.